This T cell receptor beta chain derives from a study of shared clonotypes between healthy human individuals. Some clones are missing from TCRdb's copy, which holds only in-frame ones; the method was immunoSEQ multiplex PCR. The repertoire has about 2.3 million clones, around 92% of them found once; the top ten carry 0.3% to 0.45%. Sequencing input: naive CD4+ T cells from PBMCs. Documented subset: CD45RA+ positively selected. The TCR comes from a man between 18 and 35 years old in good health. Some clones in this sample may be carry-over from other donors' samples.

The CDR3 loop reads CASTPTSGYNEQFF. For the CDR3, the DNA is TGTGCCAGCACCCCGACTAGCGGGTACAATGAGCAGTTCTTC. The chain employs TRBV9 and TRBJ2-1, with 10 bases aligning to TRBD2. The CDR3 covers 14 residues. In germline, CDR1 is SGDLS, CDR2 YYNGEE. J lost 4 bases, V lost 6 bases, and 4 bases had no gene match.